This passage covers 7 T cell receptor beta chains from one sample sequenced in a study of early T cells in non-severe SARS-CoV-2 infection. TCRdb recomputed calls from the 5' RACE reads with MiXCR, one row per CDR3 protein. The profile covers more than 40,000 distinct CDR3 sequences, with around 3.6% appearing a single time and less than 4% taken by the ten largest. The sample consisted of whole blood. Receptors were obtained from an adult who was a healthcare worker with PCR-confirmed SARS-CoV-2 infection or an uninfected control (not recorded which).

The chain couples TRBV29-1 to TRBJ2-1; D is unresolved. Trimming shortened V by 7 bases and J by 0 bases, and 4 bases separated the two germline ends. There are 11 residues in the CDR3. Germline values: CDR1 SQVTM, CDR2 ANQGSEA. CDR3 DNA sequence: TGCAGCGGGACCTCCTACAATGAGCAGTTCTTC. Translation gives CSGTSYNEQFF.

This clonotype occurred many times. The chain recombines TRBV30 with TRBJ1-1; D gene ambiguous. Trimming took off 0 bases at V and 10 bases at J, with 18 bases between the two ends. The CDR3 runs 14 residues. The germline CDR1 and CDR2 sequences are GTSNPN and SVGIG (reference sequence). The CDR3 spells CAWSVTINRNGAFF. Here the CDR3 DNA reads TGTGCCTGGAGTGTTACGATCAATCGAAATGGAGCTTTCTTT.

The sample holds many counts of this clonotype. The chain recombines TRBV20-1 with TRBJ2-1, with TRBD2 as a possible D gene (5 bases). The germline V and J ends were trimmed by 3 bases and 10 bases, with 19 bases remaining between them. Germline loops: CDR1 DFQATT, CDR2 SNEGSKA (reference sequence). This CDR3 contains 14 residues. The CDR3 protein is CSASRLASIWEQFF. For the CDR3, the DNA is TGCAGTGCTAGCAGGCTAGCTTCGATTTGGGAGCAGTTCTTC.

Details on this clonotype: Being one base from a much bigger clone, this may be a read error. The CDR3 end shows no conserved phenylalanine or tryptophan, and so a read error is likely. The V gene is TRBV6-1, the J gene TRBJ1-5; D ambiguous. Deletions cut 2 bases from V and 12 bases from J, with 11 bases between. Looked up from germline, CDR1 is MNHNS and CDR2 is SASEGT. The CDR3 contains 12 residues. The CDR3 DNA follows: TGTGCCAGCAGTGAAAGGGAGGAGAGCCAGCATTCT. It encodes CASSEREESQHS.

This clonotype has a count of ten or more. Here the CDR3 DNA reads TGTGCCAGCAGTTTAGTCCAGGGTTCCACCTACGAGCAGTACTTC. It encodes CASSLVQGSTYEQYF. The chain is built from TRBV12-3 or TRBV12-4 and TRBJ2-7; D might be TRBD1 (5 bases). The CDR3 sequence is 15 residues long. V was shortened by 1 base and J by 2 bases, with 12 bases between the two germline ends.

Remarks on this clonotype: A much larger clone lies one base from this, so it may be a read error. The chain recombines TRBV5-1 with TRBJ2-7; D gene unclear. CDR1 and CDR2 from the germline V gene are SGHRS and YFSETQ. Trimming cost V 2 bases and J 4 bases, with 10 bases left between them. The CDR3 contains 13 residues. DNA for the CDR3: TGCGCCAGCAGCTTCGCCCTGGGATACGAGCAGTACTTC. This translates into CASSFALGYEQYF.

This chain connects TRBV11-2 to TRBJ2-1, with TRBD1 as a possible D gene (6 bases). The CDR3 extends over 19 amino acids. Trimming took off 5 bases at V and 2 bases at J, with 25 bases between the two ends. Germline V gene lookup returns CDR1 SGHAT and CDR2 FQNNGV. Here the CDR3 reads CASSPPRGQARGTYNEQFF. The CDR3 DNA follows: TGTGCCAGCAGCCCGCCTAGGGGACAAGCGCGCGGAACCTACAATGAGCAGTTCTTC. Full variable domain (rest looked up from reference TRBV11-2 and TRBJ2-1): EAGVAQSPRYKIIEKRQSVAFWCNPISGHATLYWYQQILGQGPKLLIQFQNNGVVDDSQLPKDRFSAERLKGVDSTLKIQPAKLEDSAVYLCASSPPRGQARGTYNEQFFGPGTRLTVL.